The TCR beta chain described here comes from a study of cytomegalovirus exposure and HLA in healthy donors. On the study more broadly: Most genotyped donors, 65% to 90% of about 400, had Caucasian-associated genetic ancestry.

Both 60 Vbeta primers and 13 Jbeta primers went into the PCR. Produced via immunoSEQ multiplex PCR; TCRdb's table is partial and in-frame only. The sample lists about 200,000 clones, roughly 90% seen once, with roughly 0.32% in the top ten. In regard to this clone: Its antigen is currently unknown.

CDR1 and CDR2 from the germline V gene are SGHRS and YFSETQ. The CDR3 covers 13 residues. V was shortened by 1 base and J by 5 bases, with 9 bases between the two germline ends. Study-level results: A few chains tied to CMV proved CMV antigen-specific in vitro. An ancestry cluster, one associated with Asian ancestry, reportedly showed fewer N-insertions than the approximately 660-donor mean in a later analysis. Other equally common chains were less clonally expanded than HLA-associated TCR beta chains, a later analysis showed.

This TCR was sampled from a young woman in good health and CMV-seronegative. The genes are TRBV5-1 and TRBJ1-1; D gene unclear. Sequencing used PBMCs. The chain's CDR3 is CASSLSGGTEAFF. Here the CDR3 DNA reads TGCGCCAGCAGCTTGTCCGGCGGGACTGAAGCTTTCTTT. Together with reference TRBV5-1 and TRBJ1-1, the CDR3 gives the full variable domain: KAGVTQTPRYLIKTRGQQVTLSCSPISGHRSVSWYQQTPGQGLQFLFEYFSETQRNKGNFPGRFSGRQFSNSRSEMNVSTLELGDSALYLCASSLSGGTEAFFGQGTRLTVV.